These 9 T cell receptor beta chains came from one sample sequenced in a study of blood T cell repertoires in COVID-19. TCRdb's copy holds only in-frame clones and misses some; the assay was immunoSEQ multiplex PCR. The sample yields about 180,000 clones, roughly nine tenths seen once. The specimen sequenced was PBMCs or T cells enriched from blood (not recorded which). All receptors derive from a woman aged 35 to 49 with acute COVID-19.

Only one count was recorded for this clone. V gene TRBV5-4 combines with J gene TRBJ2-1; 11 bases are shared with TRBD2. The CDR3 runs to 17 residues. V shed 1 base, J shed 2 bases, and the junction held 5 bases outside the gene matches. Per germline, CDR1 SGHNT and CDR2 YYREEE (reference sequence). This CDR3 is CASSLHLAGGTYNEQFF. The CDR3 DNA sequence: TGTGCCAGCAGCTTGCATCTAGCGGGGGGCACCTACAATGAGCAGTTCTTC.

The chain is built from TRBV3-1 (or the pseudogene TRBV3-2) and TRBJ1-3; D is unresolved. Germline CDR1 reads LGHDT; CDR2 reads YNNKEL (reference sequence). Between the trimmed V and J ends, which lost 1 base and 6 bases, there was a span of 4 bases. This CDR3 is 12 amino acids long. CDR3 residues: CASSQGENTIYF. The DNA of the CDR3 is TGTGCCAGCAGCCAAGGAGAAAACACCATATATTTT.

The chain is built from TRBV15 and TRBJ2-7; 7 bases fit TRBD2. This CDR3 contains 15 residues. Unmatched junction bases numbered 3, after V lost 1 base and J lost 0 bases. CDR1 is LNHNV and CDR2 is YYDKDF in the germline V gene (reference sequence). The CDR3 nucleotides are TGTGCCACCAGCAGAGCGGGCGGGAGCTCCTACGAGCAGTACTTC. Translated: CATSRAGGSSYEQYF.

CDR3 in amino acids: CASSFNGRAWVYTF. CDR3 DNA sequence: TGTGCCAGCAGTTTTAATGGCAGGGCTTGGGTCTACACCTTC. The V gene is TRBV27, the J gene TRBJ1-2, with D possibly being TRBD1 (5 bases). V lost 3 bases, J lost 10 bases, and 18 bases lay in between. CDR3 length equals 14 residues. Germline CDR1 and CDR2: MNHEY and SMNVEV (reference sequence).

On this clone: This sample includes further DNA sequences coding for the same CDR3. This chain uses TRBV5-1 with TRBJ1-4; a possible D gene is TRBD1 (5 bases). Germline assignment: CDR1 SGHRS and CDR2 YFSETQ. V lost 0 bases and J 8 bases, leaving 11 bases between the germline ends. The CDR3 spans 14 residues. This CDR3 reads CASSLEQGGEKLFF. The CDR3 DNA reads TGCGCCAGCAGCTTGGAGCAGGGTGGCGAAAAACTGTTTTTT.

This chain links TRBV29-1 with TRBJ2-2, with D perhaps TRBD1 (6 bases). Per the germline V gene, CDR1 is SQVTM and CDR2 is ANQGSEA. CDR3 size: 15 residues. The CDR3 here is CSISGWGPNTGELFF. CDR3 bases: TGCAGTATCTCCGGTTGGGGGCCGAACACCGGGGAGCTGTTTTTT.

The V gene is TRBV5-5, the J gene TRBJ1-4; D is unclear. The germline gives CDR1 SGHKS, CDR2 YYEKEE (reference sequence). V was shortened by 3 bases and J by 5 bases, with 11 bases between the two germline ends. The length of the CDR3 is 14 residues. The CDR3 is CASSSVASNEKLFF. The DNA of the CDR3 is TGTGCCAGCAGCTCCGTAGCTTCCAATGAAAAACTGTTTTTT.

The chain couples TRBV12-5 to TRBJ2-7; 7 positions agree with TRBD2. The J segment lost 5 bases and the V segment lost 1 base, leaving 17 bases of the junction unmatched. Germline CDR1 and CDR2: LGHNT and FRNRAP. This CDR3 comprises 18 residues. The chain's CDR3 is CASGLGAGGRTYIDEQYF. Written as DNA, the CDR3 is TGTGCTAGTGGTTTGGGGGCCGGCGGGAGAACGTATATTGACGAGCAGTACTTC.

Comment on this clone: Other DNA sequences within the sample encode an identical CDR3. The CDR3 DNA sequence: TGTGCCAGCAGGGCTAGCGGGAGTCGGACAGATACGCAGTATTTT. This translates into CASRASGSRTDTQYF. V gene TRBV2 combines with J gene TRBJ2-3; TRBD2 matches at 10 bases. The germline gives CDR1 SNHLY, CDR2 FYNNEI. The J segment lost 3 bases and the V segment lost 6 bases, leaving 6 bases of the junction unmatched. The CDR3 loop spans 15 amino acids.